A single sample gave rise to the 10 T cell receptor beta chains below, sequenced in a study of T cells after somatic rescue of genetic block. Here immunoSEQ multiplex PCR was the method, and the copy in TCRdb shows in-frame clones only, minus some. The table lists 110,000 or so clones, around nine tenths of them singletons. Sample: peripheral blood mononuclear cells (PBMCs). The receptors shown here come from a woman younger than 30.

This rearrangement joins TRBV12-5 to TRBJ1-4; D uncertain. Germline CDR1 LGHNT, CDR2 FRNRAP. The CDR3 contains 12 residues. The V end lost 6 bases, the J end lost 8 bases, and 10 bases lay between the germline ends. In nucleotides, the CDR3 is TGTGCTAGTGGCCCCGGAAGGGAAAAACTGTTTTTT. Encoded protein: CASGPGREKLFF.

The sample holds a few counts of this clone. This chain links TRBV7-2 with TRBJ1-1; D ambiguous. Germline loops: CDR1 SGHTA, CDR2 FQGNSA. The CDR3 sequence is 16 residues long. V was pared by 1 base and J by 6 bases, with 18 bases between. The CDR3 loop reads CASSLGAYQEDPEAFF. The CDR3 DNA follows: TGTGCCAGCAGCTTAGGCGCGTACCAAGAGGATCCTGAAGCTTTCTTT.

V is TRBV25-1 and J is TRBJ2-3; 9 nucleotides line up with TRBD2. The CDR3 covers 16 residues. Germline-derived CDR1 and CDR2 are MGHDK and SYGVNS. The V segment lost 2 bases and the J segment 3 bases; nucleotides outside the gene matches: 6. CDR3 in DNA: TGTGCCAGCAGTGAAGTCCCGAGCGGGGGGACAGATACGCAGTATTTT. Translating it yields CASSEVPSGGTDTQYF.

The rearrangement joins TRBV2 to TRBJ1-2, with D possibly being TRBD1 (6 bases). From germline, CDR1 is SNHLY and CDR2 FYNNEI. There are 13 residues in the CDR3. With 4 bases removed from V and 6 bases from J, the gap between germline ends came to 12 bases. The CDR3 spells CASSGEGENGYTF. DNA for the CDR3: TGTGCCAGCAGTGGTGAGGGGGAAAATGGCTACACCTTC.

The chain links TRBV18 to TRBJ1-4; TRBD1 is a possible D gene (6 bases). With 1 base removed from V and 6 bases from J, the gap between germline ends came to 27 bases. The CDR3 spans 20 residues. CDR1 is KGHSH and CDR2 is LQKENI in the germline V gene. The CDR3 is CASSPRPAGGQWNRDEKLFF. CDR3 sequence (DNA): TGTGCCAGCTCACCACGGCCTGCCGGGGGTCAATGGAACAGGGATGAAAAACTGTTTTTT.

The V gene is TRBV19, the J gene TRBJ1-4, with D unclear. The CDR3 is made up of 16 amino acids. The germline V gene has CDR1 LNHDA and CDR2 SQIVND (reference sequence). V dropped 4 bases and J dropped 0 bases, with 12 bases sitting between them. CDR3 nucleotide sequence: TGTGCCAGTAGTACCGCCGGACGGGCAACTAATGAAAAACTGTTTTTT. Residues: CASSTAGRATNEKLFF.

V and J are TRBV30 and TRBJ1-3; D remains ambiguous. From germline, CDR1 is GTSNPN and CDR2 SVGIG (reference sequence). V was pared by 4 bases and J by 4 bases, with 5 bases between. CDR3 length: 11 residues. The CDR3 is CAWTTGNTIYF. The CDR3 DNA is TGTGCCTGGACGACAGGAAACACCATATATTTT.

The chain joins TRBV19 to TRBJ2-1, with 12 bases lining up with TRBD2. Germline trimming cut 2 bases from V and 5 bases from J; bases unmatched to any gene: 1. Germline CDR1 is LNHDA and CDR2 is SQIVND (reference sequence). This CDR3 region has 15 residues. CDR3 amino acids: CASSITSGGHNEQFF. The CDR3 DNA sequence: TGTGCCAGTAGTATAACTAGCGGGGGGCACAATGAGCAGTTCTTC.

This chain links TRBV5-5 with TRBJ1-1; a possible D gene is TRBD1 (6 bases). V was trimmed by 4 bases and J by 2 bases, leaving 12 bases between them. Germline V gene data show CDR1 as SGHKS and CDR2 as YYEKEE (reference sequence). This CDR3 comprises 14 residues. Here the CDR3 DNA reads TGTGCCAGCAGCCCGGGACATATTAACACTGAAGCTTTCTTT. It is translated as CASSPGHINTEAFF.

The chain uses TRBV6-1 and TRBJ2-7; D might be TRBD1 (6 bases). Trimming removed 6 bases at V and 4 bases at J, with 19 bases between. The V gene's germline CDR1 is MNHNS and CDR2 SASEGT. The CDR3 totals 15 residues. The CDR3 here is CASSPLNIQGYEQYF. DNA for the CDR3: TGTGCCAGCAGCCCATTGAACATACAGGGTTACGAGCAGTACTTC.